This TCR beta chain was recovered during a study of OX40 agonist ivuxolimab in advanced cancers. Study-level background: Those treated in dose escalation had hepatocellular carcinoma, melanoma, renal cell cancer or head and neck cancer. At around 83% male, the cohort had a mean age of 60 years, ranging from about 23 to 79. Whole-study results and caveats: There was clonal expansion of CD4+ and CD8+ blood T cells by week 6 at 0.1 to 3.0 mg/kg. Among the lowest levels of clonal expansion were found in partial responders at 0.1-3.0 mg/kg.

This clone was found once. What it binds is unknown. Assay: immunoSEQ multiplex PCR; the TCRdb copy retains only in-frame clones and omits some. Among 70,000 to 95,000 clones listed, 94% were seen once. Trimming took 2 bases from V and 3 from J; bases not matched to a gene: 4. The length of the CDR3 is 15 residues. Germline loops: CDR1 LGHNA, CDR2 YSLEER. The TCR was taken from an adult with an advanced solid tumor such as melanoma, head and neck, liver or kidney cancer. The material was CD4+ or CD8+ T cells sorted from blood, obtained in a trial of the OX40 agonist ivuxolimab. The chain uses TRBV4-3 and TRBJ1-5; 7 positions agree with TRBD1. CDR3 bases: TGCGCCAGCAGCCAATATACAGGGGTCAATCAGCCCCAGCATTTT. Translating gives CASSQYTGVNQPQHF.